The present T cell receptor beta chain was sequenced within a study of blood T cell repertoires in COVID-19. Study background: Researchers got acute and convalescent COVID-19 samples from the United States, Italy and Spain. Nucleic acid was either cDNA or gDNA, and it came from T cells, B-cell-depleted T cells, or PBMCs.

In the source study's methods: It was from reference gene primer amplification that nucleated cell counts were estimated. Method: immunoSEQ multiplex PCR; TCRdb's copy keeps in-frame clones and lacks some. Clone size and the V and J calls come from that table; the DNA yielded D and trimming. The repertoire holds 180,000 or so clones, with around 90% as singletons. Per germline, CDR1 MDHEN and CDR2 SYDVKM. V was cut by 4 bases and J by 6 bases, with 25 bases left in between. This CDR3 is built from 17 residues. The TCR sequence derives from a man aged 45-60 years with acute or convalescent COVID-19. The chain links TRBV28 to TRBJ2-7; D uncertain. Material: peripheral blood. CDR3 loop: CASSSPGAVYIPPEQYF. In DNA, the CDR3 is TGTGCCAGCAGTTCCCCCGGCGCGGTCTATATCCCCCCCGAGCAGTACTTC.